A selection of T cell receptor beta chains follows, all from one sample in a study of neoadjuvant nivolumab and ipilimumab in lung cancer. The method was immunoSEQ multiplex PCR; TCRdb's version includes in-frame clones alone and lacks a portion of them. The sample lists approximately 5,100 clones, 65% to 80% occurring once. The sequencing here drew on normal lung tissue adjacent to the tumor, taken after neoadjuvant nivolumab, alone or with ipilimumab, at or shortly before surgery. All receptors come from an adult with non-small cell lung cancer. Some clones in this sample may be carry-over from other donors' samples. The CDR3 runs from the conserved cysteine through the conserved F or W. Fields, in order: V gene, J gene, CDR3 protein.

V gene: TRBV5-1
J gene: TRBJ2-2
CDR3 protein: CASSLRGSTGELFF

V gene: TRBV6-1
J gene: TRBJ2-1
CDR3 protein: CASSEVSNREQFF

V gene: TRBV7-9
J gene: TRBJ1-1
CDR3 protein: CASSLKGGNTEAFF

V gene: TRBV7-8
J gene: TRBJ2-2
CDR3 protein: CASRPGTSGTGELFF

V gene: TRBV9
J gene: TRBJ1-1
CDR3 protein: CASSVGAGGPNTEAFF

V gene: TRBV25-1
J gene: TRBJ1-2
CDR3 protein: CASSGFSWAGYTF

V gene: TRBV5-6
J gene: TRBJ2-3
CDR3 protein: CASSPGFTDTQYF

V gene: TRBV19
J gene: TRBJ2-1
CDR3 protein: CASRRQGAPEQFF

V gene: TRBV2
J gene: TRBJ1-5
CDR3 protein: CASLLRGGQGDQPQHF

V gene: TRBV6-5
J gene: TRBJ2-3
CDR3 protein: CASSTTDTQYF

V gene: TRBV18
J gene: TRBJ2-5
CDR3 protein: CASSHYQETQYF

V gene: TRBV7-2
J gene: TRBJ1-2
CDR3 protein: CASTSTGGPTF

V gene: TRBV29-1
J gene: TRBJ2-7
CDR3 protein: CSVAPSGSFSYEQYF

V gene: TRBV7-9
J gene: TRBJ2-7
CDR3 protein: CARGNEDVSDEQYF

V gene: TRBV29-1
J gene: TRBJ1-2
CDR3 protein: CSVAGLRDGYTF

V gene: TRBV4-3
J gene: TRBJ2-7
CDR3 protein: CASSQAVRYEQYF

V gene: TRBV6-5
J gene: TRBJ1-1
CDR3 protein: CASSYSRGNTEAFF

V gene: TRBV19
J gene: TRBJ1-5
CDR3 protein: CASSVSSNQPQHF

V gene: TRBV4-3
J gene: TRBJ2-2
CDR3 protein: CASSQDTRANTGELFF

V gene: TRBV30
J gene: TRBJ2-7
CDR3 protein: CAWVAGVHEQYF

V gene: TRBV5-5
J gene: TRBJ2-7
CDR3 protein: CARGEMPSGRTLAYEQYF

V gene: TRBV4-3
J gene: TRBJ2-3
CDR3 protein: CASSQDQTGSDTQYF

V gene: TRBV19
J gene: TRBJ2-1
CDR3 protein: CASSWRLAGGIYNEQFF

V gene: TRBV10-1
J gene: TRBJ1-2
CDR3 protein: CASSPGGVYGYTF

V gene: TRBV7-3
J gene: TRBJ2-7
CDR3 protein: CASSPGTGYEQYF

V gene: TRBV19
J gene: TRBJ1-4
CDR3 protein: CASSRTADDEKLFF